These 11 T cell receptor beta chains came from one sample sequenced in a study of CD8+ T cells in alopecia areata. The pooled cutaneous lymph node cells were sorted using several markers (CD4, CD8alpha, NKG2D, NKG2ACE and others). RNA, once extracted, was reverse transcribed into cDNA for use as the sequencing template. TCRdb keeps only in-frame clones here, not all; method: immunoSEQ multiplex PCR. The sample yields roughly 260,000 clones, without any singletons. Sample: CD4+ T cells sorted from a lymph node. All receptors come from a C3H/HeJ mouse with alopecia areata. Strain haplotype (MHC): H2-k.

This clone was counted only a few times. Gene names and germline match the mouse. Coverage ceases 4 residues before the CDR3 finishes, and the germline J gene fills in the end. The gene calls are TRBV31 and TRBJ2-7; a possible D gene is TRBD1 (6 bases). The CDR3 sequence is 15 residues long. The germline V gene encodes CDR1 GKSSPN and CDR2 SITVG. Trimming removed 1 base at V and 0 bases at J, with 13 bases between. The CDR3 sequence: CAWSPKDRNSYEQYF. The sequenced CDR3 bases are TGTGCCTGGAGTCCCAAAGACAGGAACTCCTAT.

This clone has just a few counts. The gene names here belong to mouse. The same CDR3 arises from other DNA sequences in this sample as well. The chain's CDR3 is CASSPDWGGADEQYF. The part of the CDR3 DNA that was read is TGTGCCAGCAGTCCGGACTGGGGGGGCGCTGAT. This sequence joins TRBV19 and TRBJ2-7; 13 bases agree with TRBD2. The read is 4 residues too short to cover the CDR3 end, so that end is filled in from the germline J gene. In germline, CDR1 is FNHDT, CDR2 SITEND (reference sequence). CDR3 length: 15 amino acids.

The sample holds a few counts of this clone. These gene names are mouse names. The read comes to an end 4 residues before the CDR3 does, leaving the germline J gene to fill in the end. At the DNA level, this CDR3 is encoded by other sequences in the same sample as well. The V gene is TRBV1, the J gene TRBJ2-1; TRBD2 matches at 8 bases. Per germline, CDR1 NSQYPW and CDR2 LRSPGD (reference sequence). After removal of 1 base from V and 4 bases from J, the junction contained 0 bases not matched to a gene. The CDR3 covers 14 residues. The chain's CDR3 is CTCSAGTGYAEQFF. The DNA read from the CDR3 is TGCACCTGCAGTGCAGGGACTGGGTATGCT.

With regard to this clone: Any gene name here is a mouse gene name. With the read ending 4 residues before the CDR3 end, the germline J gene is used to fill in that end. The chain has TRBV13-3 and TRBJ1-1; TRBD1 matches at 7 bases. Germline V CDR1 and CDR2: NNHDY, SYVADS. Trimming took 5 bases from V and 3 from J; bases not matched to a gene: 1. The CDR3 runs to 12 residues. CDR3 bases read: TGTGCCAGCAGAACAGGGGACACA. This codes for CASRTGDT. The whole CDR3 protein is CASRTGDTEVFF.

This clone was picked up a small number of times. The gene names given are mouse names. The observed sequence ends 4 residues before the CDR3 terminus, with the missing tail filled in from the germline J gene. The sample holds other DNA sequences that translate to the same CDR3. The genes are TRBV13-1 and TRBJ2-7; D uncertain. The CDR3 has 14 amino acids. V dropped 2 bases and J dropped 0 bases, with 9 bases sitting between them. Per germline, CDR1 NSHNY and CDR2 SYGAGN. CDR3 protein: CASSERQSSYEQYF. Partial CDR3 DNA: TGTGCCAGCAGTGAAAGACAAAGCTCCTAT.

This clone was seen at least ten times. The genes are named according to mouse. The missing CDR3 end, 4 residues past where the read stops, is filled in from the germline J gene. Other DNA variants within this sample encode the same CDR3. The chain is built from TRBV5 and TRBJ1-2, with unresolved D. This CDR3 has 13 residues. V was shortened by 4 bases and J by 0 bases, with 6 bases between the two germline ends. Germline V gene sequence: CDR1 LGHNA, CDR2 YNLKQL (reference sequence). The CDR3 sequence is CASSPTANSDYTF. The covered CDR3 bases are TGTGCCAGCAGCCCCACAGCAAACTCC.

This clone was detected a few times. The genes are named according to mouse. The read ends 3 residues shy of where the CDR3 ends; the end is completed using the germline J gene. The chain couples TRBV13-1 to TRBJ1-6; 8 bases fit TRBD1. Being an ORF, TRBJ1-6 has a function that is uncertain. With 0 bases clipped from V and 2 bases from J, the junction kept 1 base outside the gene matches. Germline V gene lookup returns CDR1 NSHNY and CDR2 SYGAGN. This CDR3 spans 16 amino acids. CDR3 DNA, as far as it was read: TGTGCCAGCAGTGATGACAGGGGGACCTATAATTCGCCC. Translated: CASSDDRGTYNSP. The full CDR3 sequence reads CASSDDRGTYNSPLYF.

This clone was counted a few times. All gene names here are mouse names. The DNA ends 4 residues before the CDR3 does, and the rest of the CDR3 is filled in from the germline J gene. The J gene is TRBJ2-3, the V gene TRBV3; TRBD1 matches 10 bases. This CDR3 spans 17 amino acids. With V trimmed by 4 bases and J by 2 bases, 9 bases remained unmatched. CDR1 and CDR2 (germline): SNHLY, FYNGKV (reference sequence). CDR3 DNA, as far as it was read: TGTGCCAGCAGCTCAAAAGACAGGGGGCGCTTTGCAGAA. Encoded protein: CASSSKDRGRFAE. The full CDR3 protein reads CASSSKDRGRFAETLYF.

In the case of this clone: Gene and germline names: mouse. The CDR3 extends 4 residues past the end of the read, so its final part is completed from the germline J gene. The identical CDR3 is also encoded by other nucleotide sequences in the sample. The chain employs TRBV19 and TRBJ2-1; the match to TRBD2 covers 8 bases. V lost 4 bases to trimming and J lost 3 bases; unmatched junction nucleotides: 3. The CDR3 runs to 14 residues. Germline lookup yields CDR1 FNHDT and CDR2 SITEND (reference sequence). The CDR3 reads CASSSGTGYAEQFF. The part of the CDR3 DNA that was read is TGTGCCAGCAGTTCCGGGACTGGCTATGCT.

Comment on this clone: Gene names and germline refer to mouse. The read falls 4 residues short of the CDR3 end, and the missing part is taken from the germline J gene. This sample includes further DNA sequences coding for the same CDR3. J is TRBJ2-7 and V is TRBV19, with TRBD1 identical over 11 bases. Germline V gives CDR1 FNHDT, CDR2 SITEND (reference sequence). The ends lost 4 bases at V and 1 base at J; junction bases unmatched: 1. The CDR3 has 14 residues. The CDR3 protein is CASSRDRGSYEQYF. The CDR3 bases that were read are TGTGCCAGCAGTCGGGACAGGGGGTCCTAT.

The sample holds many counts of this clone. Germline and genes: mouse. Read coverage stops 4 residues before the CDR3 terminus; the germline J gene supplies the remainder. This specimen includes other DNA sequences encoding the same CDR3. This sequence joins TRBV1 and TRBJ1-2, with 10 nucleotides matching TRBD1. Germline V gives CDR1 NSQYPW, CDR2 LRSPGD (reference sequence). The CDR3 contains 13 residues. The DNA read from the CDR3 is TGCACCTGCAGTGCAGGGACAGGGGGC. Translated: CTCSAGTGG. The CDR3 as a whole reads CTCSAGTGGDYTF. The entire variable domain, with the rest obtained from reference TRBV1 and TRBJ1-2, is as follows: VTLLEQNPRWRLVPRGQAVNLRCILKNSQYPWMSWYQQDLQKQLQWLFTLRSPGDKEVKSLPGADYLATRVTDTELRLQVANMSQGRTLYCTCSAGTGGDYTFGSGTRLLVI.